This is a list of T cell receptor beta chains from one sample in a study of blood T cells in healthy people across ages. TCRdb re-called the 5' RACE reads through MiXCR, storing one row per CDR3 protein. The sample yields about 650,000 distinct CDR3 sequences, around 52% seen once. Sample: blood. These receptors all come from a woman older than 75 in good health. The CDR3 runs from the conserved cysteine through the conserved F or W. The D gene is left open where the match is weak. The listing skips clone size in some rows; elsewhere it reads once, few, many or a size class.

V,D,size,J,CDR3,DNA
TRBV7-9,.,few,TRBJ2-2,CASSLAGEVAGELFF,TGTGCCAGCAGCTTAGCAGGGGAAGTCGCCGGGGAGCTGTTTTTT
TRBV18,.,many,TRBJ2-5,CASSSGLRGETQYF,TGTGCCAGCTCATCCGGACTTAGGGGAGAGACCCAGTACTTC
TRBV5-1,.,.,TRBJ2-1,CASSFLGTLGEDGQFF,TGCGCCAGCAGCTTCCTCGGGACACTCGGGGAGGATGGGCAGTTCTTC
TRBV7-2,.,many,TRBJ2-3,CASSPARVVTDTQYF,TGTGCCAGCAGCCCGGCTCGAGTGGTCACAGATACGCAGTATTTT
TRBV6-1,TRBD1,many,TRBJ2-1,CASSRGTGDKRIKFF,TGTGCCAGCAGCCGCGGGACAGGGGACAAGAGGATAAAGTTCTTC
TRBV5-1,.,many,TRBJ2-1,CASSFGTVYNEQFF,TGCGCCAGCAGCTTCGGGACGGTATACAATGAGCAGTTCTTC
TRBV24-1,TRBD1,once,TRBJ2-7,CATSDGGTGGEQYF,TGTGCCACCAGTGATGGTGGGACAGGGGGCGAGCAGTACTTC
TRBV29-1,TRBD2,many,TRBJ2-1,CSVSLAGGPGNEQFF,TGCAGCGTCTCTCTAGCGGGAGGGCCAGGCAATGAGCAGTTCTTC
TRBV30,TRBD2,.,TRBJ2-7,CAWSRWGAATSGKGYEQYF,TGTGCCTGGAGCCGGTGGGGGGCAGCCACTAGCGGGAAGGGTTACGAGCAGTACTTC
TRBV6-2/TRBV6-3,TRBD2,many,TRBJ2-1,CASTTALERGLTYNEQFF,TGTGCCAGCACAACAGCGCTCGAGCGGGGCTTAACCTACAATGAGCAGTTCTTC
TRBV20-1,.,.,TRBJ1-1,CSARVSTEAFF,TGCAGTGCTAGGGTGTCTACTGAAGCTTTCTTT
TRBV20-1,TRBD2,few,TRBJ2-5,CSARKAGAPQETQYF,TGCAGTGCTAGAAAAGCGGGGGCCCCACAAGAGACCCAGTACTTC
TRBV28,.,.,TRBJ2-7,CASSSAKGGDSYEQYF,TGTGCCAGCAGTTCCGCTAAAGGGGGAGACTCCTACGAGCAGTACTTC
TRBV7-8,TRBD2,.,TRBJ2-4,CASGHQRLASPEYF,TGTGCCAGCGGCCATCAAAGACTAGCGAGCCCTGAGTACTTC
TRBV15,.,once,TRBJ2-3,CATSRDDVTQYF,TGTGCCACCAGCAGAGATGACGTTACGCAGTATTTT
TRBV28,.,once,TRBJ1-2,CANSLGSSYGYTF,TGTGCCAACAGTTTAGGCAGTAGTTATGGCTACACCTTC
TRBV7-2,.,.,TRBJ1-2,CASSSGGKTNYGYTF,TGTGCCAGCAGCTCGGGGGGAAAAACTAACTATGGCTACACCTTC